The T cell receptor (beta chain) described here comes from a study of blood T cells in healthy people across ages. Study overall: The capture of about one barcoded beta molecule per two T cells was achieved by template switching.

Notes on the study in general: Researchers said unsorted PBMCs prevented a conclusive naive versus antigen-experienced comparison.

The CDR3 is made up of 13 amino acids. Unmatched junction bases numbered 6, after V lost 6 bases and J lost 8 bases. CDR1 and CDR2 from the germline V gene are KGHSH and LQKENI. Primed by a sample-barcoded 5' primer and a J-beta primer mix, a second PCR proceeded for about 6 to 11 cycles. MiXCR, applied by TCRdb to the 5' RACE reads, yields one record per CDR3 protein. The sample lists approximately 600,000 distinct CDR3 sequences, roughly 50% occurring once. A note on this clonotype: Its antigen remains unidentified.

All donors came from Russia, were Caucasian and healthy, and spanned ages roughly 6 to 95. Each sample yielded at least 6 micrograms of PBMC total RNA. This chain links TRBV18 with TRBJ1-2; 10 bases agree with TRBD1. The receptor's source is a man between 60 and 75 years old in good health. Sequences were obtained from blood. The CDR3 region is CASSRQGAEGYTF. The DNA for the CDR3 is TGTGCCAGCTCCCGACAGGGGGCGGAGGGCTACACCTTC.